The T cell receptor (beta chain) under discussion was sequenced for a study of T cells after yellow fever vaccination. TCRdb reanalysed the 5' RACE reads using MiXCR and keeps one entry per CDR3 protein. The sample consists of 170,000 or so distinct CDR3 sequences, approximately 6% of them appearing once. This CDR3 is 13 amino acids long. Trimming pared 5 bases from V and 2 bases from J, leaving 10 bases between. Per the germline V gene, CDR1 is SGHNT and CDR2 is YYREEE (reference sequence). The rearrangement links TRBV5-4 to TRBJ1-1; weak D call: TRBD1 (5 bases). The starting material was CD4+ T cells sorted from PBMCs, obtained on the day of the first yellow fever vaccination. The source of this sequence is a man younger than 35 who received the YFV17D yellow fever vaccine. The CDR3 region is CASRWDSNTEAFF. The CDR3 nucleotides read TGTGCCAGCAGATGGGACTCCAACACTGAAGCTTTCTTT.